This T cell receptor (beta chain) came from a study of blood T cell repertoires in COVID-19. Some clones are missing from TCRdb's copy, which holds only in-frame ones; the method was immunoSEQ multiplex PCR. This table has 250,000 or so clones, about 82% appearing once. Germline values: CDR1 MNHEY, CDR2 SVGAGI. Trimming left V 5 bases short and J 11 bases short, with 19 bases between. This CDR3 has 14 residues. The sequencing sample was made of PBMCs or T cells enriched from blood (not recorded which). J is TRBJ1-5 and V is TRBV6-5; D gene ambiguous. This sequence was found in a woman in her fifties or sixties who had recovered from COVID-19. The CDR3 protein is CASSMTLPSGTQHF. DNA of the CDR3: TGTGCCAGCAGTATGACACTCCCTTCCGGGACCCAGCATTTT.